This T cell receptor (beta chain) came from a study of T-cell reconstitution after alpha-beta-depleted transplantation in children (dated by TCRdb to the mid-2010s). With respect to the entire study: The study quantitatively tracked T-cell immune reconstitution after TCRalphabeta/CD19-depleted allogeneic hematopoietic cell transplantation in children using TCR repertoire profiling.

The CDR3, from cysteine to phenylalanine, totals 16 residues. Of all the DNA, just the CDR3 is kept, 48 bases in frame from base 1. According to the germline V gene, CDR1 reads SGDLS and CDR2 reads YYNGEE. The germline ends are 18 bases apart after V is trimmed by 4 bases and J by 5 bases. Turning to this clonotype: The specificity of this receptor is unknown. Base qualities are not at hand, and no much larger clone is one base apart.

Library preparation was by PCR. Reads for this sample came from an Illumina HiSeq 2500. TCR libraries were prepared with molecular barcoding, using unique molecular identifiers to normalize TCRbeta repertoire quantification. TCRdb trimmed public reads at Q25 via fastp, called clones via MiXCR and kept in-frame beta chains. Every distinct CDR3 protein forms one entry, paired with its most common genes and DNA. The sample table lists about 500,000 distinct CDR3 sequences, about 30% of them with a count of one. Clones ranked in the top ten supply around 2.3% of the sample. The origin of this receptor is a human donor who donated a stem cell graft to a child with aplastic anemia. This chain is built from TRBV9 and TRBJ1-4; the D gene lacks a confident call. Sequenced here: PBMCs from the stem cell graft donor, sampled from the stem cell graft. The CDR3 in this case is CASSSPREASNEKLFF. At the DNA level, the sequence is TGTGCCAGCAGCTCCCCTCGTGAGGCTTCCAATGAAAAACTGTTTTTT.